What follows is one TCR beta chain and its context. Its antigen is undetermined. This record belongs to a study of shared clonotypes between healthy human individuals. General study results and limits: The sampled material consisted only of blood, and tissue repertoires are likely to differ.

The repertoire was sequenced with immunoSEQ multiplex PCR; TCRdb's copy has only in-frame clones and lacks some. The profile shows fewer than 350,000 clones, more than 75% of them singletons. The V and J ends lost 2 bases and 6 bases, in that order; junction bases with no gene match: 6. CDR3 length equals 14 residues. The germline gives CDR1 MNHEY, CDR2 SVGAGI. The receptor's source is a man younger than 30 in good health. The rearrangement uses TRBV6-5 and TRBJ1-2; 7 bases line up with TRBD1. Sequences were obtained from memory CD8+ T cells sorted from blood. Subset denoted: CD45RO+ cells pooled with CCR7-negative TemRA cells. The CDR3 protein is CASSYTDRDDGYTF. DNA for the CDR3: TGTGCCAGCAGTTACACCGACAGGGACGATGGCTACACCTTC.